The next 12 T cell receptor beta chains were all read from a single sample in a study of blood T cell repertoires in COVID-19. This table comes from immunoSEQ multiplex PCR, and its TCRdb copy is limited to in-frame clones, with some not included. The sample yields 250,000 to 350,000 clones, 75% to 90% seen once. The source material was peripheral blood. The receptors shown here come from a woman aged 70-85 years with COVID-19, enrolled during active disease.

The genes are TRBV15 and TRBJ2-7, with TRBD1 as a possible D gene (6 bases). This CDR3 region has 14 residues. From germline, CDR1 is LNHNV and CDR2 YYDKDF (reference sequence). V was trimmed by 3 bases and J by 4 bases, leaving 13 bases between them. The CDR3 DNA reads as TGTGCCACCAGCAGTCCTACAGGGATATACGAGCAGTACTTC. Protein sequence: CATSSPTGIYEQYF.

This rearrangement joins TRBV29-1 to TRBJ1-2; 9 bases agree with TRBD1. The CDR3 runs to 12 residues. V gave up 3 bases and J gave up 6 bases; unmatched junction bases: 2. Germline CDR1 and CDR2: SQVTM and ANQGSEA. CDR3 sequence reads: CSVEGQGNGYTF. The CDR3 DNA reads TGCAGCGTTGAGGGACAGGGAAATGGCTACACCTTC.

V and J are TRBV7-2 and TRBJ1-2; 10 bases align to TRBD1. This CDR3 spans 15 amino acids. Germline lookup yields CDR1 SGHTA and CDR2 FQGNSA. V trimming: 4 bases; J trimming: 3 bases; junction bases outside the gene matches: 5. CDR3 in DNA: TGTGCCAGCAGCTCCCGGGACAGGGGTGACTATGGCTACACCTTC. It is translated as CASSSRDRGDYGYTF. The full variable domain, in which reference TRBV7-2 and TRBJ1-2 provide the parts outside the CDR3, is GAGVSQSPSNKVTEKGKDVELRCDPISGHTALYWYRQSLGQGLEFLIYFQGNSAPDKSGLPSDRFSAERTGGSVSTLTIQRTQQEDSAVYLCASSSRDRGDYGYTFGSGTRLTVV.

The J gene is TRBJ2-1, the V gene TRBV24-1, with 15 bases that match TRBD2. There are 16 residues in the CDR3. V was pared by 4 bases and J by 9 bases, with 6 bases of the junction left unmatched. The germline V gene encodes CDR1 KGHDR and CDR2 SFDVKD. CDR3 DNA sequence: TGTGCCACCAGTGACCCTGGACTAGCGGGGGGGACTGAGCAGTTCTTC. Translation: CATSDPGLAGGTEQFF.

Details on this clone: At one boundary the junction diverges from the germline segment, which might be a read error. Here the CDR3 reads CASTLRGGLQETQYF. The CDR3 nucleotides read TGTGCCAGCACCTTACGCGGGGGTCTCCAAGAGACCCAGTACTTC. The chain couples TRBV13 to TRBJ2-5, with 7 bases lining up with TRBD2. The germline CDR1 and CDR2 sequences are PRHDT and FYEKMQ (reference sequence). The CDR3 runs to 15 residues.

The chain carries TRBV7-9 and TRBJ2-3, with 11 bases fitting TRBD2. Per the germline V gene, CDR1 is SEHNR and CDR2 is FQNEAQ (reference sequence). Losses at the gene ends were 7 bases for V and 2 bases for J; bases not matched to a gene: 20. CDR3 size: 20 residues. CDR3 DNA: TGTGCCAGCACCTTCAACGGGCCGCTAGCGGGGGGCCTAATCACAGATACGCAGTATTTT. Encoded protein: CASTFNGPLAGGLITDTQYF.

The J gene is TRBJ1-2, the V gene TRBV4-2; D remains ambiguous. This CDR3 spans 13 amino acids. Germline V gene sequence: CDR1 LGHNA, CDR2 YNFKEQ. The V end was cut by 2 bases, the J end by 2 bases, with 6 bases between. The CDR3 reads CASSQSVNYGYTF. The CDR3 DNA reads TGTGCCAGCAGCCAATCCGTCAACTATGGCTACACCTTC.

The chain recombines TRBV20-1 with TRBJ2-1; 7 bases match TRBD1. The V segment lost 3 bases and the J segment 1 base; nucleotides outside the gene matches: 3. Germline assignment: CDR1 DFQATT and CDR2 SNEGSKA (reference sequence). The CDR3 loop spans 14 amino acids. The CDR3 bases are TGCAGTGCTAGTATGGGACAGTCCTACAATGAGCAGTTCTTC. Amino acids: CSASMGQSYNEQFF.

This chain joins TRBV7-2 and TRBJ1-4, with a tentative D call TRBD1 (5 bases). V lost 4 bases to trimming and J lost 8 bases, with 20 bases between them. Germline CDR1 SGHTA, CDR2 FQGNSA. CDR3 length: 16 amino acids. The CDR3: CASSSLGGSIGEKLFF. Here the CDR3 DNA reads TGTGCCAGCAGCTCCCTTGGGGGGTCTATCGGGGAAAAACTGTTTTTT.

In regard to this clone: The sample contains more than one DNA sequence encoding this CDR3. This CDR3 reads CATSGPNTEAFF. CDR3 nucleotides: TGTGCCACCAGTGGGCCGAACACTGAAGCTTTCTTT. V usage is TRBV24-1 and J usage is TRBJ1-1; no reliable D call. Germline V gene lookup returns CDR1 KGHDR and CDR2 SFDVKD. V was clipped by 5 bases and J by 1 base, with 4 bases between them. The CDR3 sequence is 12 residues long.

This chain uses TRBV6-5 with TRBJ2-2, with D tentatively TRBD1 (5 bases). The V end was cut by 4 bases, the J end by 0 bases, with 9 bases between. Per germline, CDR1 MNHEY and CDR2 SVGAGI. The CDR3 runs to 15 residues. The CDR3 nucleotides are TGTGCCAGCAGTTGGGTGGGGCCGAACACCGGGGAGCTGTTTTTT. It specifies CASSWVGPNTGELFF.

J is TRBJ2-1 and V is TRBV6-5; 9 bases align to TRBD2. Unmatched junction bases numbered 7, after V lost 0 bases and J lost 13 bases. The CDR3 sequence is 14 residues long. Germline loops: CDR1 MNHEY, CDR2 SVGAGI. This chain's CDR3 is CASSYSLGAGGQFF. CDR3 DNA: TGTGCCAGCAGTTACTCGTTGGGAGCGGGGGGTCAGTTCTTC.